The 12 T cell receptor beta chains presented below share a single source sample, sequenced in a study of blood T cell repertoires in COVID-19. Sequencing was performed with immunoSEQ multiplex PCR; in TCRdb, only in-frame clones are kept and a portion is missing. Altogether approximately 260,000 clones are present, around 86% being singletons, with the ten largest covering less than 4.5%. The sequencing input was peripheral blood. These receptors originate from a man aged 18 to 29 with active or convalescent COVID-19.

The V and J genes are TRBV19 and TRBJ2-1; perhaps TRBD1 as D (6 bases). There are 13 residues in the CDR3. Germline V gene data show CDR1 as LNHDA and CDR2 as SQIVND (reference sequence). Trimming took off 5 bases at V and 6 bases at J, with 11 bases between the two ends. CDR3 sequence: CASSSGTSNEQFF. The CDR3 nucleotides are TGTGCCAGTAGTTCCGGGACAAGCAATGAGCAGTTCTTC.

The rearrangement joins TRBV7-9 to TRBJ2-1; perhaps TRBD2 as D (6 bases). Germline V CDR1 and CDR2: SEHNR, FQNEAQ (reference sequence). CDR3 size: 15 residues. Trimming removed 5 bases at V and 0 bases at J, with 11 bases between. CDR3 amino acids: CASSRGTSSYNEQFF. The CDR3, as DNA: TGTGCCAGCAGCCGCGGGACCAGCTCCTACAATGAGCAGTTCTTC.

The chain carries TRBV24-1 and TRBJ1-1; D is unclear. V dropped 10 bases and J dropped 4 bases, with 15 bases sitting between them. The CDR3 is 13 amino acids. The germline CDR1 and CDR2 sequences are KGHDR and SFDVKD. The CDR3 DNA reads TGTGCCACTCGCCGGGGTTCGGGCACTGAAGCTTTCTTT. Its translation: CATRRGSGTEAFF.

This chain links TRBV7-2 with TRBJ2-7, with TRBD1 identical over 11 bases. The V gene end was trimmed by 2 bases and the J gene end by 2 bases; junction bases not matched to a gene: 5. CDR3 length equals 16 residues. Germline V CDR1 and CDR2: SGHTA, FQGNSA. The CDR3 coding sequence is TGTGCCAGCAGCTTATACGGGACAGGGGGTCCCTACGAGCAGTACTTC. This gives the protein CASSLYGTGGPYEQYF.

V and J are TRBV9 and TRBJ1-4; 8 bases fit TRBD1. CDR3 length: 15 amino acids. The germline CDR1 and CDR2 sequences are SGDLS and YYNGEE. V was clipped by 2 bases and J by 10 bases; unmatched bases: 10. The CDR3 region is CASSVGDTGGGKLFF. Written as DNA, the CDR3 is TGTGCCAGCAGCGTCGGGGATACAGGGGGGGGAAAACTGTTTTTT.

The genes are TRBV7-6 and TRBJ2-6, with D hard to call. The V end lost 8 bases, the J end lost 3 bases, and 8 bases lay between the germline ends. The V gene's germline CDR1 is SGHVS and CDR2 FNYEAQ. The CDR3 spans 13 residues. CDR3 protein: CASLSYGANVLTF. The CDR3 DNA reads as TGTGCCAGCTTATCTTATGGGGCCAACGTCCTGACTTTC. Full variable domain (outside the CDR3, taken from reference TRBV7-6 and TRBJ2-6): GAGVSQSPRYKVTKRGQDVALRCDPISGHVSLYWYRQALGQGPEFLTYFNYEAQQDKSGLPNDRFSAERPEGSISTLTIQRTEQRDSAMYRCASLSYGANVLTFGAGSRLTVL.

This chain uses TRBV25-1 with TRBJ1-2; D is undetermined. Trimming pared 1 base from V and 7 bases from J, leaving 7 bases between. This CDR3 contains 12 residues. Germline loops: CDR1 MGHDK, CDR2 SYGVNS. CDR3 in DNA: TGTGCCAGCAGTGAATCGGGGTTTGGCTACACCTTC. This sequence encodes CASSESGFGYTF.

The chain uses TRBV4-2 and TRBJ1-4; D ambiguous. Trimming removed 5 bases from V and 4 bases from J, with 11 bases in between. This CDR3 has 14 amino acids. Germline V lookup: CDR1 LGHNA, CDR2 YNFKEQ. The DNA for the CDR3 is TGTGCCAGCAGCGCGGGCAGGAGTAATGAAAAACTGTTTTTT. Translating it yields CASSAGRSNEKLFF.

The CDR3 region is CASSRDRGIGYTF. The DNA for the CDR3 is TGTGCCAGCAGTCGGGACAGGGGGATTGGTTACACCTTC. This chain links TRBV12-3 or TRBV12-4 with TRBJ1-2; 11 bases are a match to TRBD1. V trimming: 5 bases; J trimming: 11 bases; junction bases outside the gene matches: 7. The CDR3 totals 13 residues.

The chain combines TRBV3-1 (or the pseudogene TRBV3-2) with TRBJ1-3, with D perhaps matching TRBD1 (5 bases). This CDR3 has 14 amino acids. Germline V CDR1 and CDR2: LGHDT, YNNKEL (reference sequence). V was shortened by 1 base and J by 3 bases, with 7 bases between the two germline ends. The CDR3 loop is CASSQGTYGNTIYF. The CDR3 bases are TGTGCCAGCAGCCAAGGGACATATGGAAACACCATATATTTT.

The gene calls are TRBV18 and TRBJ1-1; D gene uncertain. The V and J ends lost 5 bases and 0 bases respectively, with 7 bases between them. The CDR3 sequence is 13 residues long. CDR1 KGHSH and CDR2 LQKENI come from the germline V gene. The CDR3 here is CASSGSVNTEAFF. As DNA, the CDR3 is TGTGCCAGCTCAGGTTCAGTGAACACTGAAGCTTTCTTT.

The chain combines TRBV2 with TRBJ1-2; no clear D. There are 13 residues in the CDR3. Trimming removed 2 bases from V and 7 bases from J, with 11 bases in between. Germline CDR1 is SNHLY and CDR2 is FYNNEI. The CDR3 bases are TGTGCCAGCAGTGAACGTGAGGAGGGTGGCTACACCTTC. Translated, it gives CASSEREEGGYTF.